This is a list of T cell receptor beta chains from one sample in a study of T cells expressing NK-cell markers. TCRdb re-called the 5' RACE reads and shows each CDR3 protein once, DNA omitted. This sample's table has 440,000 or so distinct CDR3 sequences. Sequencing was done on a sample of blood T cells: a sorted CD56 or NKG2C T cell subset, CD4+ or CD8+ T cells, or bulk PBMC T cells (not recorded which). The receptors come from a woman aged 18 to 75 in good health. CDR3s include the opening cysteine and the closing phenylalanine or tryptophan.

V gene	J gene	CDR3 protein
TRBV27	TRBJ1-1	CASSLGSPNTEAFF
TRBV10-3	TRBJ2-7	CAIGRGDPSYEQYF
TRBV7-2	TRBJ2-1	CASSRGGGNSYNEQFF
TRBV7-2	TRBJ2-1	CASSLGPGLAEKDEQFF
TRBV20-1	TRBJ1-2	CSFLSGANYGYTF
TRBV5-1	TRBJ2-1	CASSMTSGGAYNEQFF
TRBV5-6	TRBJ1-1	CASRPGGLNTEAFF
TRBV12-3/TRBV12-4	TRBJ2-1	CASSHSPGLADNEQFF
TRBV10-1	TRBJ2-1	CASSDLSPGLGGNEQFF
TRBV15	TRBJ1-1	CATSGTGIEAFF
TRBV20-1	TRBJ2-2	CSAPRWSDTGELFF
TRBV12-3/TRBV12-4	TRBJ2-3	CASRLAGVVDTQYF
TRBV6-5	TRBJ1-6	CASSYSQGANSPLHF
TRBV12-3/TRBV12-4	TRBJ2-4	CASSLLVLGDIQYF
TRBV7-2	TRBJ2-1	CASSPAGPYSYNEQFF
TRBV19	TRBJ2-1	CASSISWTSGVRGATEQFF
TRBV5-8	TRBJ1-1	CASSWVRAEAFF
TRBV27	TRBJ2-3	CASSRRSGQGEDTQYF
TRBV19	TRBJ1-1	CASSPGQWNTEAFF
TRBV24-1	TRBJ2-1	CATSTAGPSYNEQFF
TRBV7-2	TRBJ1-1	CASSPQLTVNTEAFF
TRBV29-1	TRBJ2-1	CSVVGVSGTTYNEQFF
TRBV9	TRBJ1-6	CASSVATRDSNSPLHF
TRBV4-1	TRBJ1-5	CASSQDGYSNQPQHF
TRBV3-1	TRBJ2-5	CASSQALAGDQETQYF
TRBV5-5	TRBJ2-5	CASSYPDPRQETQYF
TRBV27	TRBJ2-7	CASSFTRQVNEQYF
TRBV14	TRBJ2-7	CASRSLRDTSYEQYF
TRBV5-1	TRBJ1-6	CASSTGQGENSPLHF
TRBV6-5	TRBJ1-2	CASSLATGTSYGYTF
TRBV20-1	TRBJ1-2	CSARAGNGYTF
TRBV6-1	TRBJ2-7	CASRTPGTAYEQYF
TRBV29-1	TRBJ2-1	CSVEGWGEQFF
TRBV30	TRBJ1-1	CAWSDPGQQSEAFF
TRBV28	TRBJ1-2	CASGGGRVTNYGYTF
TRBV20-1	TRBJ1-4	CSAPGQPEKLFF
TRBV5-5	TRBJ2-2	CASSPNGGPTGELFF
TRBV20-1	TRBJ2-7	CSAGPRYSATYEQYF
TRBV4-3	TRBJ2-1	CASSQGVAAYNEQFF
TRBV24-1	TRBJ2-2	CATSDPGLGAGELFF
TRBV7-6	TRBJ2-1	CASSLNYRDLAREQFF
TRBV5-4	TRBJ1-2	CASSTTGGEGYTF
TRBV5-6	TRBJ1-3	CASSSDRGTGNTIYF
TRBV20-1	TRBJ2-3	CSASRGTGEADTQYF
TRBV9	TRBJ2-3	CASSSNRELFTDTQYF
TRBV29-1	TRBJ2-1	CSAPGQGHNEQFF
TRBV12-3/TRBV12-4	TRBJ2-2	CASRPGQGANTGELFF
TRBV7-2	TRBJ1-2	CASSLDRGLDGYTF
TRBV2	TRBJ1-2	CASVRDYGYTF
TRBV12-3/TRBV12-4	TRBJ1-5	CASSRQDSNQPQHF
TRBV6-1	TRBJ1-2	CASSPPGTANYGYTF
TRBV18	TRBJ2-7	CASSRTGGLTYEQYF
TRBV20-1	TRBJ2-7	CSASDRAYYEQYF
TRBV3-1	TRBJ2-1	CASSQEFTAGGNHNEQFF
TRBV4-3	TRBJ2-7	CASSQARGDYEQYF
TRBV4-3	TRBJ2-2	CASSQQPGPGTGELFF